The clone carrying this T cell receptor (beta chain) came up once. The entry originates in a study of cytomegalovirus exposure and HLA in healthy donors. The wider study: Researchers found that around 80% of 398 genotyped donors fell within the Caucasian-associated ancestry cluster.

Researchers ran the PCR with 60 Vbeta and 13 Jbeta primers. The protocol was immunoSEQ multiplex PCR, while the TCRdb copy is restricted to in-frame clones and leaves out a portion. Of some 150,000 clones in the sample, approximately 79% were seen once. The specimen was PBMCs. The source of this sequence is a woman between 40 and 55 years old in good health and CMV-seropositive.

The CDR3 DNA reads TGTGCCAGCAGCTTCAAAATTGGACAGGCTGGGGGCTACACCTTC. Its translation: CASSFKIGQAGGYTF. This chain uses TRBV7-2 with TRBJ1-2, with TRBD1 matching over 7 bases. CDR3 length: 15 residues. Per germline, CDR1 SGHTA and CDR2 FQGNSA. J gave up 8 bases and V 3 bases, and 12 bases lay outside the gene matches.